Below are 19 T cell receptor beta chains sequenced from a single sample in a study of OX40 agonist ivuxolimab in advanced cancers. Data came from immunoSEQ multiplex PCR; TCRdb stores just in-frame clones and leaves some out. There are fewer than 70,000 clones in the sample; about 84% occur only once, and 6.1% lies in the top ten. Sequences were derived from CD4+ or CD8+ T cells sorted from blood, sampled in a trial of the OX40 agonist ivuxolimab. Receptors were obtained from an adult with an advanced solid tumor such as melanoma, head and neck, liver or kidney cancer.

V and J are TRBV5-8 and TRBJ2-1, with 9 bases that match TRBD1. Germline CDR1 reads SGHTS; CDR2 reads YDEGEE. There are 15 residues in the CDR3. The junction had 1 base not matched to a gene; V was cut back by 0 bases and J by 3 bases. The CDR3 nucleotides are TGTGCCAGCAGCTTGGGACAGGGGGGCTACAATGAGCAGTTCTTC. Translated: CASSLGQGGYNEQFF.

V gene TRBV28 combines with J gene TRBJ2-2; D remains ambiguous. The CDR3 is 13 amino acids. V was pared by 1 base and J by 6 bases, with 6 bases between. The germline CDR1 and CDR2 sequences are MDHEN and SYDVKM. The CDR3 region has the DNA TGTGCCAGCAGTTTATTCCAGTCCGGGGAGCTGTTTTTT. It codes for CASSLFQSGELFF.

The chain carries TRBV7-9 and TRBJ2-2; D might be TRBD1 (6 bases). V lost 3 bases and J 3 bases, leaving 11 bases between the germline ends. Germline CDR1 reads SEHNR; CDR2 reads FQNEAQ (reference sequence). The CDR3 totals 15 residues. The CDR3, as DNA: TGTGCCAGCAGCTTTCGACAGGCTTACACCGGGGAGCTGTTTTTT. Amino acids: CASSFRQAYTGELFF.

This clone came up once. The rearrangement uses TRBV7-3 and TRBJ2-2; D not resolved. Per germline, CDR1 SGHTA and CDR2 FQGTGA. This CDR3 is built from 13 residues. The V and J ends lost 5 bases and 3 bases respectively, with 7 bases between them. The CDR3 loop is CASSLSYTGELFF. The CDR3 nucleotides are TGTGCCAGCAGCCTTTCCTACACCGGGGAGCTGTTTTTT.

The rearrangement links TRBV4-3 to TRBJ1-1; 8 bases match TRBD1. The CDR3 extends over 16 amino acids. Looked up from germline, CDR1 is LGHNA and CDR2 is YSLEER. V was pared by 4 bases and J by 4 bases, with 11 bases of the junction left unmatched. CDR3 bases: TGCGCCAGCAGCCTCACCCCGGGACAGGCTGCCACTGAAGCTTTCTTT. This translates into CASSLTPGQAATEAFF.

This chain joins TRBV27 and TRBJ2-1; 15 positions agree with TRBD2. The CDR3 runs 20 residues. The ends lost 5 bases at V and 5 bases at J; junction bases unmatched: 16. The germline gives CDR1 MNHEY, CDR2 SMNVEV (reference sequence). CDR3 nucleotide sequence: TGTGCCAGCAGTGGGCCTTTTGGACTAGCGGGAGGGCCGGCAAACAATGAGCAGTTCTTC. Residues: CASSGPFGLAGGPANNEQFF.

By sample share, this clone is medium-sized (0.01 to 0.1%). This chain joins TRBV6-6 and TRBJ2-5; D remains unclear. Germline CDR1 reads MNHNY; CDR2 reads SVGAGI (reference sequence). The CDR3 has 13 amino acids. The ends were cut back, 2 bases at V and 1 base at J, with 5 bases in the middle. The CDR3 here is CASSYAGQETQYF. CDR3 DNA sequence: TGTGCCAGCAGTTACGCCGGCCAAGAGACCCAGTACTTC.

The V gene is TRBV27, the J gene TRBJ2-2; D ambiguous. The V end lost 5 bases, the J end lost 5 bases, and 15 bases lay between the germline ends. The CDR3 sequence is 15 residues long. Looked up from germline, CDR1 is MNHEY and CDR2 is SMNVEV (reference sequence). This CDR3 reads CASSEVSLATGELFF. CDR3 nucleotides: TGTGCCAGCAGTGAAGTGTCACTGGCGACCGGGGAGCTGTTTTTT.

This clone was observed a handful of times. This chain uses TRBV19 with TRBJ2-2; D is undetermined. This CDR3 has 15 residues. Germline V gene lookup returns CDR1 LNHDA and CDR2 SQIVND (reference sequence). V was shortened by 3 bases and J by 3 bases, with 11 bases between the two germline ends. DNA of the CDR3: TGTGCCAGTAGTATGAATCCCTATTACACCGGGGAGCTGTTTTTT. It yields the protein CASSMNPYYTGELFF.

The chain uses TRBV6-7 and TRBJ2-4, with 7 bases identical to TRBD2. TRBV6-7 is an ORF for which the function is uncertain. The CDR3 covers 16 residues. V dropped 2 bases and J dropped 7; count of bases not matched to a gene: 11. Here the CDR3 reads CASSYPSREGLNIQYF. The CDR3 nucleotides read TGTGCCAGCAGTTACCCGAGCAGGGAGGGATTGAACATTCAGTACTTC.

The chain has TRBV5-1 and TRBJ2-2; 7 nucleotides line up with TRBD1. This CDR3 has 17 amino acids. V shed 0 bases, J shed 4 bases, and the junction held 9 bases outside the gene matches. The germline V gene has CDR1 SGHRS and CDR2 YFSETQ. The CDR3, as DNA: TGCGCCAGCAGCTTGGAGTTCGAGGGGGCCATCACCGGGGAGCTGTTTTTT. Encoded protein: CASSLEFEGAITGELFF. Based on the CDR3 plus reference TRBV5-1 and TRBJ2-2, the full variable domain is KAGVTQTPRYLIKTRGQQVTLSCSPISGHRSVSWYQQTPGQGLQFLFEYFSETQRNKGNFPGRFSGRQFSNSRSEMNVSTLELGDSALYLCASSLEFEGAITGELFFGEGSRLTVL.

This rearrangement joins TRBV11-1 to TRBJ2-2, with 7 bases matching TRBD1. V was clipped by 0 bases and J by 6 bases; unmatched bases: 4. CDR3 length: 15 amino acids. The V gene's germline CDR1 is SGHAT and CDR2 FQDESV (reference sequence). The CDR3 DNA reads TGTGCCAGCAGCTTAGCAAGGCAGGGGGCCGGGGAGCTGTTTTTT. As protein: CASSLARQGAGELFF.

This CDR3 is CASSSGQGDTQETQYF. The CDR3, as DNA: TGTGCCAGCAGCTCCGGACAGGGAGATACCCAAGAGACCCAGTACTTC. The chain couples TRBV11-3 to TRBJ2-5, with 8 bases identical to TRBD1. Germline CDR1 and CDR2: SGHNT and YENEEA. CDR3 size: 16 residues. The ends lost 4 bases at V and 1 base at J; junction bases unmatched: 8.

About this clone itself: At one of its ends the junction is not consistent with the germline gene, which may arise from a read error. The CDR3 region has the DNA TGCGCCAGCAGCTTGTATGCAGGGGGGAACCCTGAAGCTTTCTTT. Translated, it gives CASSLYAGGNPEAFF. J is TRBJ1-1 and V is TRBV5-1, with TRBD1 matching 7 bases. The CDR3 runs 15 residues. CDR1 SGHRS and CDR2 YFSETQ come from the germline V gene.

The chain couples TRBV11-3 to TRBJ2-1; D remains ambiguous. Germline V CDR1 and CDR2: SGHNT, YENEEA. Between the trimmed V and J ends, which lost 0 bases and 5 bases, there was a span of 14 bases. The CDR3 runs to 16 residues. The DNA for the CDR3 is TGTGCCAGCAGCTTAGATTCGGAAGGGTCGAACAATGAGCAGTTCTTC. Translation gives CASSLDSEGSNNEQFF.

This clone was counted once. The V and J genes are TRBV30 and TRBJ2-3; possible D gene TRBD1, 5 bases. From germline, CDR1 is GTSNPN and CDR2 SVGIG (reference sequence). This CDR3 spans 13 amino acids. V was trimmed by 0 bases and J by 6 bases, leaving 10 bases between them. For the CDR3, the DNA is TGTGCCTGGAGTGTAGGGGCCGGGGATACGCAGTATTTT. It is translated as CAWSVGAGDTQYF.

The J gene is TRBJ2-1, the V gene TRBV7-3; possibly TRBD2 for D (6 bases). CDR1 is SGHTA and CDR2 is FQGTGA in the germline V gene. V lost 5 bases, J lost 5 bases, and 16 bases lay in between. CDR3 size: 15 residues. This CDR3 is CASSEGLPGNNEQFF. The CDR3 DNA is TGTGCCAGCAGCGAGGGACTCCCCGGGAACAATGAGCAGTTCTTC.

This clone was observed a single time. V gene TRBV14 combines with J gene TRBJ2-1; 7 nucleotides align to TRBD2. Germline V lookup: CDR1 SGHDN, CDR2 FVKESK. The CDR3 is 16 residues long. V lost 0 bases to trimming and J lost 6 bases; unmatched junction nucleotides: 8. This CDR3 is CASSQDLGEGSNEQFF. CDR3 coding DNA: TGTGCCAGCAGCCAAGATCTGGGGGAGGGGTCCAATGAGCAGTTCTTC.

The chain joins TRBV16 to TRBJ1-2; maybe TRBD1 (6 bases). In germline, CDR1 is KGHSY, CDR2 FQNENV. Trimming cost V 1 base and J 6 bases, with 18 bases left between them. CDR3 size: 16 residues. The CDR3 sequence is CASSQLDGQGTNGYTF. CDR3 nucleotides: TGTGCCAGCAGCCAATTGGATGGGCAGGGGACCAATGGCTACACCTTC.